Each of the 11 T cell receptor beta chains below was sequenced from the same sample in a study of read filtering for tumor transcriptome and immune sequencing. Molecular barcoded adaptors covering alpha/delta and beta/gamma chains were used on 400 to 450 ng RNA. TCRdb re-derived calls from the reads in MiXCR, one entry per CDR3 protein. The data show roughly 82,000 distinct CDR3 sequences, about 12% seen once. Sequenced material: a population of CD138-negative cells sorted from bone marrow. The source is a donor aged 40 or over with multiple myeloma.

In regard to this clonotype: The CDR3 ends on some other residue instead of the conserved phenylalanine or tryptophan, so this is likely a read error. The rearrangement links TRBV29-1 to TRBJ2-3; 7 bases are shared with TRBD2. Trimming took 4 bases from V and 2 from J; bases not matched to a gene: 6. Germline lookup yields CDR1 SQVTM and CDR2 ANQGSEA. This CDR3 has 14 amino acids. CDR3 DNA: TGCAGCGTTGCACGGGGGGATCCCACAGATACGCAGTATGTT. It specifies CSVARGDPTDTQYV.

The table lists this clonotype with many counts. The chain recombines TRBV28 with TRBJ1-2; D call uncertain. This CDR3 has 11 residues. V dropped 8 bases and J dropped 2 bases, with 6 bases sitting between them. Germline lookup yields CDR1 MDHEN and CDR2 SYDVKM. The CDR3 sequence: CASARNYGYTF. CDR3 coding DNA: TGTGCCAGCGCCAGGAACTATGGCTACACCTTC.

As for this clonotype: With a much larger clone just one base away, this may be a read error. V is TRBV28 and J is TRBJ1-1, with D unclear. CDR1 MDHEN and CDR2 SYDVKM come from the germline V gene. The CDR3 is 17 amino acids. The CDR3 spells CAGSLRVSHVANTEAFF. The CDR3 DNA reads TGTGCCGGCAGTTTACGTGTCAGCCACGTAGCAAACACTGAAGCTTTCTTT.

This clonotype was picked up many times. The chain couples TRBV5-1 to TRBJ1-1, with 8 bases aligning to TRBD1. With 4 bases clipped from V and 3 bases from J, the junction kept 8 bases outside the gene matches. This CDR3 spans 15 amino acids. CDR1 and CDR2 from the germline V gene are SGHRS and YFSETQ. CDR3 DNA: TGCGCCAGCAGCCCTAGGACAGGGCCGTACACTGAAGCTTTCTTT. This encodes CASSPRTGPYTEAFF. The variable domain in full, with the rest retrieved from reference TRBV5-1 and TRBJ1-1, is KAGVTQTPRYLIKTRGQQVTLSCSPISGHRSVSWYQQTPGQGLQFLFEYFSETQRNKGNFPGRFSGRQFSNSRSEMNVSTLELGDSALYLCASSPRTGPYTEAFFGQGTRLTVV.

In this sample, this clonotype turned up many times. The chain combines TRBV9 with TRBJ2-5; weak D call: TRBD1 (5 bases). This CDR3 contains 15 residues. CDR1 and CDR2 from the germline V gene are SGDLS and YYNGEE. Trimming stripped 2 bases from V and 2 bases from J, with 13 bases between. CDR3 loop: CASSVGAGNQETQYF. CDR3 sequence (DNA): TGTGCCAGCAGCGTTGGGGCAGGGAATCAAGAGACCCAGTACTTC.

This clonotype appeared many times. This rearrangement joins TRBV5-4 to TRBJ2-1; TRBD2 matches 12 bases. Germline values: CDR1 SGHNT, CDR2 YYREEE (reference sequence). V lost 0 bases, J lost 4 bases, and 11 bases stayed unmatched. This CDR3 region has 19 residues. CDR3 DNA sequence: TGTGCCAGCAGCTTGGGGGGCGGCGCTAGCGGGAGGGGGTACAATGAGCAGTTCTTC. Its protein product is CASSLGGGASGRGYNEQFF.

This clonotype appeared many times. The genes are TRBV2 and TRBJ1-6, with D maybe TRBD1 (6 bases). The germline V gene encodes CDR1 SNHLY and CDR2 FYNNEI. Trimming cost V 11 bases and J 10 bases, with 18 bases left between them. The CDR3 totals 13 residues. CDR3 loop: CAGQQGMGSPLHF. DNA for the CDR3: TGTGCCGGCCAACAGGGAATGGGCTCACCCCTCCACTTT.

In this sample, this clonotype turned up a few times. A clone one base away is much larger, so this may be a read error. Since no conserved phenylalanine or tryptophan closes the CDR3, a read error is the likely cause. The CDR3 bases are TGCGCCAGCAGCTTGGGCGGAGGGCGCACAGATACGCAGTATTCT. Residues: CASSLGGGRTDTQYS. The gene calls are TRBV5-1 and TRBJ2-3, with TRBD2 as a possible D gene (6 bases). The CDR3 runs 15 residues. The V gene lost 0 bases and the J gene lost 1 base, with 9 bases spanning the gap. The germline V gene encodes CDR1 SGHRS and CDR2 YFSETQ.

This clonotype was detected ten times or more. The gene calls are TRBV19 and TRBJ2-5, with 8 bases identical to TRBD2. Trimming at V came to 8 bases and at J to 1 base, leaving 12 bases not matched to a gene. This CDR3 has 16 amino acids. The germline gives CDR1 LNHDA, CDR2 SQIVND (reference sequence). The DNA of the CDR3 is TGTGCCAGTTCCGGGACTAGAGACGGCCTCCAAGAGACCCAGTACTTC. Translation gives CASSGTRDGLQETQYF.

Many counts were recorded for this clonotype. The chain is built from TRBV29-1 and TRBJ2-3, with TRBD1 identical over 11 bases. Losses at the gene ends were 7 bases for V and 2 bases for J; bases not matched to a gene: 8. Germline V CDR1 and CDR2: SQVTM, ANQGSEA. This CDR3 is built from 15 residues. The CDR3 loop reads CSAGQGVFSTDTQYF. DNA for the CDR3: TGCAGCGCGGGACAGGGGGTCTTCTCCACAGATACGCAGTATTTT.

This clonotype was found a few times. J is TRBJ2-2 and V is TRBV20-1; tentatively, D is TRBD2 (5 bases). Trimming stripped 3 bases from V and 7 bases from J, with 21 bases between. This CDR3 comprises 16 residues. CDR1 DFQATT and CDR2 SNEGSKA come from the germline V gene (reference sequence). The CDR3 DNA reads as TGCAGTGCTAGGGGAGTAGCGACTACCTCATACGGGGAGCTGTTTTTT. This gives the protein CSARGVATTSYGELFF.